Shown below are 8 T cell receptor beta chains from a single sample sequenced in a study of regulatory T cells in long-lasting Graves disease. With iRepertoire HTBI primers and Arm-PCR of CDR3 regions, TCR beta libraries were built. MiXCR, applied by TCRdb to the multiplex PCR reads, yields one record per CDR3 protein. The sample lists 380,000 or so distinct CDR3 sequences, under 20% seen once, with 20% in the top ten. Time point in this sample: newly diagnosed GD, antithyroid drugs for less than 3 months. From RNA extracted from PBMCs, the TCR library was made. This sample also appeared in a second study, on T cells in Graves' hyperthyroidism and ophthalmopathy.

The sample in question was peripheral blood mononuclear cells (PBMCs), obtained at new diagnosis, from a patient treated with antithyroid drugs. The receptors here all came from a woman younger than 35 with Graves disease.

This clonotype was seen ten or more times. V usage is TRBV5-1 and J usage is TRBJ2-5; D gene ambiguous. CDR3 length: 13 amino acids. Germline assignment: CDR1 SGHRS and CDR2 YFSETQ. V lost 3 bases and J 5 bases, leaving 11 bases between the germline ends. CDR3 nucleotide sequence: TGCGCCAGCAGCTCGGACCCCGGGGAGACCCAGTACTTC. Its protein is CASSSDPGETQYF.

The V gene is TRBV30, the J gene TRBJ1-6; D may be TRBD1 (6 bases). Germline lookup yields CDR1 GTSNPN and CDR2 SVGIG (reference sequence). The CDR3 totals 13 residues. V was shortened by 5 bases and J by 5 bases, with 10 bases between the two germline ends. The DNA of the CDR3 is TGTGCCTGGTCGGACAGCCATAATTCACCCCTCCACTTT. This translates into CAWSDSHNSPLHF.

This clonotype was recorded a few times. The genes are TRBV28 and TRBJ2-5; D remains unclear. Germline-derived CDR1 and CDR2 are MDHEN and SYDVKM. The CDR3 has 14 amino acids. V was shortened by 5 bases and J by 9 bases, with 19 bases between the two germline ends. This chain's CDR3 is CASSARAGPPAQYF. The CDR3 coding sequence is TGTGCCAGCAGTGCACGAGCCGGGCCCCCGGCCCAGTACTTC.

This clonotype was counted ten times or more. The V call is TRBV20-1, the J call TRBJ2-3, with 9 positions matching TRBD2. The CDR3 has 16 amino acids. With 1 base clipped from V and 2 bases from J, the junction kept 7 bases outside the gene matches. The V gene's germline CDR1 is DFQATT and CDR2 SNEGSKA (reference sequence). This CDR3 is CSARGRAGGPTDTQYF. In nucleotides, the CDR3 is TGCAGTGCTAGAGGTCGAGCGGGGGGCCCCACAGATACGCAGTATTTT.

This clonotype was recorded a few times. V and J are TRBV6-2 or TRBV6-3 and TRBJ2-1, with 9 bases aligning to TRBD1. Germline V CDR1 and CDR2: MNHEY, SVGEGT. J gave up 7 bases and V 6 bases, and 7 bases lay outside the gene matches. CDR3 length: 14 amino acids. CDR3 nucleotides: TGTGCCAGCAGCTGGGACAGGGCAGGGAATGAGCAGTTCTTC. As protein: CASSWDRAGNEQFF.

The chain carries TRBV6-2 or TRBV6-3 and TRBJ1-1, with D possibly matching TRBD1 (6 bases). The CDR3 has 19 amino acids. Germline assignment: CDR1 MNHEY and CDR2 SVGEGT. V was clipped by 0 bases and J by 0 bases, with 20 bases between them. The CDR3 coding sequence is TGTGCCAGCAGTTACTCTTCCGCCCGGGGGCAGAATATGAACACTGAAGCTTTCTTT. Residues: CASSYSSARGQNMNTEAFF.

This clonotype was found many times. V and J are TRBV5-1 and TRBJ2-3, with D perhaps being TRBD1 or TRBD2 (5 bases each). Trimming stripped 0 bases from V and 2 bases from J, with 7 bases between. This CDR3 comprises 14 residues. Germline V gene lookup returns CDR1 SGHRS and CDR2 YFSETQ. The CDR3 DNA is TGCGCCAGCAGCTTGGCGGGGCACACAGATACGCAGTATTTT. This gives the protein CASSLAGHTDTQYF.

V is TRBV20-1 and J is TRBJ2-5; D is tentatively TRBD1 or TRBD2 (5 bases each). This CDR3 region has 14 residues. Trimming removed 0 bases at V and 7 bases at J, with 15 bases between. Per germline, CDR1 DFQATT and CDR2 SNEGSKA (reference sequence). CDR3 nucleotide sequence: TGCAGTGCTAGAGATAGCCCGGGACGCGGGACCCAGTACTTC. This gives the protein CSARDSPGRGTQYF.